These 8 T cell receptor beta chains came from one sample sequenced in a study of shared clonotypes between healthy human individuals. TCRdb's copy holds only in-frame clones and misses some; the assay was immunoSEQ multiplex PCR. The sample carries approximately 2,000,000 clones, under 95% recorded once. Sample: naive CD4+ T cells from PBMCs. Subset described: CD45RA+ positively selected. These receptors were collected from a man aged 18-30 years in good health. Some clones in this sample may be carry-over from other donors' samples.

In nucleotides, the CDR3 is TGTGCCAGCAGGGGGAGAATCAATAATCAGCCCCAGCATTTT. Translation gives CASRGRINNQPQHF. The chain is built from TRBV6-1 and TRBJ1-5; D gene ambiguous. CDR1 is MNHNS, CDR2 SASEGT, per germline. There are 14 residues in the CDR3. The ends were cut back, 6 bases at V and 4 bases at J, with 13 bases in the middle.

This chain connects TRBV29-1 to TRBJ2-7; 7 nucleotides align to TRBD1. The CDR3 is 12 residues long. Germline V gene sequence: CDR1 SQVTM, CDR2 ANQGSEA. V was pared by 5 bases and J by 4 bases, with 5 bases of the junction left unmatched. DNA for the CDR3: TGCAGCGTTCTGGGACAGACTTACGAGCAGTACTTC. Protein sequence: CSVLGQTYEQYF.

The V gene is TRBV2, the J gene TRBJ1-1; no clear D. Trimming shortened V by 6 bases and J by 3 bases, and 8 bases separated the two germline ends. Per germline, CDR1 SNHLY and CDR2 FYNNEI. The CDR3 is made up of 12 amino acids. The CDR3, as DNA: TGTGCCAGCAGGCTAGGTGACACTGAAGCTTTCTTT. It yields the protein CASRLGDTEAFF.

In DNA form, the CDR3 reads TGTGCCAGCAGCTTAGTGGGACAGGGAACCTACAATGAGCAGTTCTTC. Encoded protein: CASSLVGQGTYNEQFF. This chain links TRBV7-9 with TRBJ2-1; TRBD1 agrees at 9 bases. Germline lookup yields CDR1 SEHNR and CDR2 FQNEAQ (reference sequence). J lost 2 bases, V lost 1 base, and 3 bases had no gene match. The CDR3 runs to 16 residues.

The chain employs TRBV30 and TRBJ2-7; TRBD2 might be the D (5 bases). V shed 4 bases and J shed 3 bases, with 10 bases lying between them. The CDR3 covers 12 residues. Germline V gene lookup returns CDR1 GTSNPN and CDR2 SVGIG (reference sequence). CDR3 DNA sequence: TGTGCCTGGACCCGGGGAATCTACGAGCAGTACTTC. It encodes CAWTRGIYEQYF.

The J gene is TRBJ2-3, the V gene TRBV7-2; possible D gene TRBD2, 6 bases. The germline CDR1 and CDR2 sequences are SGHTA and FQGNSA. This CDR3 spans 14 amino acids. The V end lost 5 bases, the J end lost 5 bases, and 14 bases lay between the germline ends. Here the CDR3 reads CASSPRAGRDTQYF. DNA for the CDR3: TGTGCCAGCAGCCCTCGTGCGGGAAGAGATACGCAGTATTTT.

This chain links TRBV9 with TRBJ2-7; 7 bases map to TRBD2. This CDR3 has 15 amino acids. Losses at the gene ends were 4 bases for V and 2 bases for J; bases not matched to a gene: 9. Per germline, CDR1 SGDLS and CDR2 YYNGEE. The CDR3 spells CASSTQAGPTYEQYF. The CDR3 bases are TGTGCCAGCAGCACACAAGCGGGACCCACCTACGAGCAGTACTTC.

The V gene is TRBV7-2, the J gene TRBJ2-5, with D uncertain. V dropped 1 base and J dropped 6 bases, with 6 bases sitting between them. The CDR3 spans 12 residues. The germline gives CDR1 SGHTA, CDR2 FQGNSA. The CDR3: CASSLVGQTQYF. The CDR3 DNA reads TGTGCCAGCAGCTTAGTCGGGCAGACCCAGTACTTC.